Sequencing of this T cell receptor (beta chain) was carried out in a study of blood T cell repertoires in COVID-19. Whole-study context: The analysed material was cDNA or gDNA that came from T cells, B-cell-depleted T cells, or PBMCs.

Sequencing used immunoSEQ multiplex PCR; TCRdb keeps in-frame clones, though not all of them. The sample has some 99,000 clones, around 80% seen once. The germline V gene has CDR1 MDHEN and CDR2 SYDVKM. This CDR3 region has 15 residues. V was clipped by 3 bases and J by 6 bases, with 14 bases between them. The TCR sequence derives from a human donor in a cohort sampled during active or convalescent COVID-19. The chain joins TRBV28 to TRBJ1-4; tentative D call: TRBD1 (6 bases). Sequenced input: peripheral blood. The CDR3 sequence: CASSFWGLGDEKLFF. The CDR3 bases are TGTGCCAGCAGTTTTTGGGGGCTTGGGGATGAAAAACTGTTTTTT.